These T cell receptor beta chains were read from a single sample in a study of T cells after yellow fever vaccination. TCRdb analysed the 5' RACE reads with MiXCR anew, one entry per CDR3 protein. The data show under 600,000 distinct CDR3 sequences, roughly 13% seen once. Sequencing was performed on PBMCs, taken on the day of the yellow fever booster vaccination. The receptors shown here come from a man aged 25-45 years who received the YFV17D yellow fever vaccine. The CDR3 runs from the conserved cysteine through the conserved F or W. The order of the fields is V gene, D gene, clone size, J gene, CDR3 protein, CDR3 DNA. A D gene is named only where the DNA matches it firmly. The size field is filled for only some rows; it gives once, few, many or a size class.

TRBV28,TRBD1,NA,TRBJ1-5,CASSLGLQGENQPQHF,TGTGCCAGCAGTTTGGGACTCCAGGGGGAAAATCAGCCCCAGCATTTT
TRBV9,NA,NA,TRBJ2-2,CASSVEGRGTGELFF,TGTGCCAGCAGCGTAGAGGGGAGAGGCACCGGGGAGCTGTTTTTT
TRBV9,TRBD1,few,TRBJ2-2,CASSPTGGGGELFF,TGTGCCAGCAGCCCCACAGGGGGTGGCGGGGAGCTGTTTTTT
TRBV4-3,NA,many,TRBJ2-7,CASSQTGLDEQYF,TGCGCCAGCAGCCAAACAGGGTTGGACGAGCAGTACTTC
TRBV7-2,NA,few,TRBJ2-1,CASRLGSGTTYNEQFF,TGTGCCAGCAGACTAGGCTCGGGAACTACCTACAATGAGCAGTTCTTC
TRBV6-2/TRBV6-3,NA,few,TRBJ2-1,CASSYGGGLFF,TGTGCCAGCAGTTACGGCGGAGGCCTGTTCTTC
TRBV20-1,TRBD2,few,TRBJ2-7,CSARRGGLAGVGQYF,TGCAGTGCTAGACGAGGGGGACTAGCGGGAGTCGGGCAGTACTTC
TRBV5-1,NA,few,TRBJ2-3,CASRTGGNRGTDTQYF,TGCGCCAGCAGGACTGGGGGTAACCGTGGCACAGATACGCAGTATTTT
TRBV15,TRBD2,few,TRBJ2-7,CATSRGSSGSYEQYF,TGTGCCACCAGCCGGGGGTCTAGCGGCTCCTACGAGCAGTACTTC
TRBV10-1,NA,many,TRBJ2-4,CASSGPDDYIQYF,TGCGCCAGCAGTGGCCCGGATGACTACATTCAGTACTTC
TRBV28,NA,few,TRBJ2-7,CASSLLGQFYEQYF,TGTGCCAGCAGTTTATTAGGACAGTTCTACGAGCAGTACTTC
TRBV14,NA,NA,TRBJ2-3,CASSQRTGMGTQYF,TGTGCCAGCAGCCAGAGGACTGGAATGGGTACGCAGTATTTT
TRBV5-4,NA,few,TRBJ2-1,CASSSRTSNEQFF,TGTGCCAGCAGCAGCCGGACCAGCAATGAGCAGTTCTTC
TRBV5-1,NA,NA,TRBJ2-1,CASSLAWVVGNEQFF,TGCGCCAGCAGCTTGGCGTGGGTTGTTGGCAATGAGCAGTTCTTC
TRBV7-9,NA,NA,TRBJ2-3,CASSTTPSDTQYF,TGTGCCAGCAGCACCACCCCCTCAGATACGCAGTATTTT
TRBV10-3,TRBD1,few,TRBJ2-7,CAISEVLGDRSYEQYF,TGTGCCATCAGTGAGGTCCTCGGGGACAGGTCCTACGAGCAGTACTTC
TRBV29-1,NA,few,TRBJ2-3,CSVEDWLAESTDTQYF,TGCAGCGTTGAAGATTGGCTAGCAGAATCCACAGATACGCAGTATTTT
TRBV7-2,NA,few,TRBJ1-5,CASSLGRVGTQPQHF,TGTGCCAGCAGCTTAGGCAGGGTGGGGACTCAGCCCCAGCATTTT
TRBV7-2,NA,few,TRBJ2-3,CASSPQGRRVTGTQYF,TGTGCCAGCAGCCCTCAGGGGAGAAGGGTCACGGGTACGCAGTATTTT
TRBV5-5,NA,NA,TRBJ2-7,CASTQTGTYEQYF,TGTGCCAGCACCCAGACAGGAACCTACGAGCAGTACTTC
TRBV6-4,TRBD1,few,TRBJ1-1,CASSLGPGQTAFF,TGTGCCAGCAGTTTGGGCCCGGGACAGACAGCTTTCTTT